The rows below give T cell receptor beta chains drawn from one sample of a study of control samples from healthy donors and cancer patients. Clones were read by immunoSEQ multiplex PCR, and TCRdb kept only the in-frame ones, dropping some. The sample includes 150,000 or so clones, 93% of them seen just once. Sequenced sample: blood. These receptors came from a man younger than 35 in good health. Each CDR3 is given with its conserved first and last residue.

v_call	j_call	cdr3_aa
TRBV12-3/TRBV12-4	TRBJ2-1	CASSLSGNEQFF
TRBV6-5	TRBJ1-5	CASRGEPRRNQPQHF
TRBV9	TRBJ2-1	CASSPGTSGSWYNEQFF
TRBV9	TRBJ1-1	CASSAGTGGMDTEAFF
TRBV10-3	TRBJ2-5	CATMNLGGQRDGIKTQYF
TRBV12-3/TRBV12-4	TRBJ2-7	CASSWGQGDEQYF
TRBV27	TRBJ2-1	CASSPRTGGNNEQFF
TRBV5-6	TRBJ1-1	CASSFETGRNTEAFF
TRBV5-1	TRBJ1-1	CASSIRTGDLGITEAFF
TRBV5-4	TRBJ1-2	CASSRDGRQVGDGYTF
TRBV28	TRBJ2-2	CASSLDVVYDTGELFF
TRBV7-2	TRBJ2-7	CASTPTSPSYEQYF
TRBV2	TRBJ1-1	CASMRTGGTEAFF
TRBV11-2	TRBJ2-7	CASSLDSGGTHTYEQYF
TRBV13	TRBJ2-5	CASSLGLAGGQETQYF
TRBV5-5	TRBJ2-1	CASSELAVSYNEQFF
TRBV7-2	TRBJ2-7	CASSDRPSSYEQYF
TRBV30	TRBJ1-2	CAWISGPHLNYGYTF
TRBV9	TRBJ2-1	CASSVEGFRGRGNEQFF
TRBV5-6	TRBJ1-1	CASSFGTGDMNTEAFF
TRBV5-1	TRBJ2-1	CASSARTGGTDNEQFF
TRBV23-1	TRBJ1-6	CASSQSSRGWRGSPLHF
TRBV3-1/TRBV3-2	TRBJ1-2	CASSPRDLRRRANYGYTF
TRBV5-4	TRBJ1-1	CASSNPGVRMNTEAFF
TRBV6-5	TRBJ1-4	CASSPAGDRGRLFF
TRBV9	TRBJ2-5	CASSTVAGTGETQYF
TRBV28	TRBJ1-3	CASSLSRQGGGNTIYF
TRBV11-1	TRBJ2-7	CASSSDRGSYEQYF
TRBV7-9	TRBJ1-2	CATTTGGYLHGYTF
TRBV4-1	TRBJ1-2	CASMGTRNYGYTF
TRBV5-6	TRBJ1-1	CASSLWDPIAEAFF